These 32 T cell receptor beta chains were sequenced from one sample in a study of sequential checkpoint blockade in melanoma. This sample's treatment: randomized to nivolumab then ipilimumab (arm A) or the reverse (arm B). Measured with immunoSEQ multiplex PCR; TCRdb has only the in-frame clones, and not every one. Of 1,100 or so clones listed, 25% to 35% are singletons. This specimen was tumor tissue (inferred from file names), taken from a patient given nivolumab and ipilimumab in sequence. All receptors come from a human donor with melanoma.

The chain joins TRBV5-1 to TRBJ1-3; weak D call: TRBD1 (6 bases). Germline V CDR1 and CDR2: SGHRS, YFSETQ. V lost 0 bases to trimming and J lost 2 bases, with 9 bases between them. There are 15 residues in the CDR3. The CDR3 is CASSLEGVTGNTIYF. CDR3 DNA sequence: TGCGCCAGCAGCTTGGAGGGGGTTACTGGAAACACCATATATTTT.

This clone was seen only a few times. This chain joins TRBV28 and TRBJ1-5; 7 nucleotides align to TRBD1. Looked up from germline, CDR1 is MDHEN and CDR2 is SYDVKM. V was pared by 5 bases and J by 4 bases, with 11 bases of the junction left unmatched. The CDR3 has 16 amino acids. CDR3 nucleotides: TGTGCCAGCAGTCCCCAAGGGACAGTTATTAATCAGCCCCAGCATTTT. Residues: CASSPQGTVINQPQHF. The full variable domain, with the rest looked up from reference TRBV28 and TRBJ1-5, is DVKVTQSSRYLVKRTGEKVFLECVQDMDHENMFWYRQDPGLGLRLIYFSYDVKMKEKGDIPEGYSVSREKKERFSLILESASTNQTSMYLCASSPQGTVINQPQHFGDGTRLSIL.

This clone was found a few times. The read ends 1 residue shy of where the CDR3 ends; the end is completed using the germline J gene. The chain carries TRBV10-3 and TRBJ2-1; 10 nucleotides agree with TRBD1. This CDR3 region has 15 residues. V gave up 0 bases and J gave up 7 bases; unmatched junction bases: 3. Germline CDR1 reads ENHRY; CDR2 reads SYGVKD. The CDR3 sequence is CAISESGQGGNEQFF. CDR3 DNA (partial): TGTGCCATCAGTGAGTCTGGACAGGGGGGGAATGAGCAGTTC.

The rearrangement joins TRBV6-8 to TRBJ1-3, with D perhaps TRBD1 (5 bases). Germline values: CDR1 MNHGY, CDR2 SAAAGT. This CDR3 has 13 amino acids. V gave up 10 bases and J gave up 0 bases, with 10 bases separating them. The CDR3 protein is CAIRQNSGNTIYF. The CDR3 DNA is TGTGCCATTAGACAGAACTCTGGAAACACCATATATTTT.

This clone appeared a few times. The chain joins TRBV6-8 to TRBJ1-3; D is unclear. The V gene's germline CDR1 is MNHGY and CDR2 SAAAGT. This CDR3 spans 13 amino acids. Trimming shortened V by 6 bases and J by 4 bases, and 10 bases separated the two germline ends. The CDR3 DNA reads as TGTGCCAGCAGCAGGACGGGCGGAAACACCATATATTTT. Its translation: CASSRTGGNTIYF.

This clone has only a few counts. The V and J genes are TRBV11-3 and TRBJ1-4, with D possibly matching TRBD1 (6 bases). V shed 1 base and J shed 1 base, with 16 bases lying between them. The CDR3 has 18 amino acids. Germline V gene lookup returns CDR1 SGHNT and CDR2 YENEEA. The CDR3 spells CASSLVQGGGRTNEKLFF. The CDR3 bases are TGTGCCAGCAGCTTAGTACAGGGAGGGGGTCGAACTAATGAAAAACTGTTTTTT.

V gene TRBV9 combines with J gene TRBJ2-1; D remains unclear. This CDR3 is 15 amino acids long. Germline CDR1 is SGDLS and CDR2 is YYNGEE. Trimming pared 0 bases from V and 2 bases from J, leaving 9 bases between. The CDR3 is CASSVEPVPYNEQFF. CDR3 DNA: TGTGCCAGCAGCGTAGAGCCGGTCCCCTACAATGAGCAGTTCTTC.

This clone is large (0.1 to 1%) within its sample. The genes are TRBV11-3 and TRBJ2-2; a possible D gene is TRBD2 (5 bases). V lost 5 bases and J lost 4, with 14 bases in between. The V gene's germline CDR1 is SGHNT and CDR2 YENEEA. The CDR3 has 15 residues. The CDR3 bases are TGTGCCAGCAGCCCAAACACGGGGTCCACCGGGGAGCTGTTTTTT. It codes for CASSPNTGSTGELFF.

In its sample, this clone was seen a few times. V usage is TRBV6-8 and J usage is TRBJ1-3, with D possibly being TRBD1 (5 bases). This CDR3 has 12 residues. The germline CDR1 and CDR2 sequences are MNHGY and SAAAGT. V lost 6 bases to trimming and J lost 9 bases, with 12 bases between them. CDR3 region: CASSHMGGTIYF. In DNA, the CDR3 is TGTGCCAGCAGCCATATGGGGGGCACCATATATTTT.

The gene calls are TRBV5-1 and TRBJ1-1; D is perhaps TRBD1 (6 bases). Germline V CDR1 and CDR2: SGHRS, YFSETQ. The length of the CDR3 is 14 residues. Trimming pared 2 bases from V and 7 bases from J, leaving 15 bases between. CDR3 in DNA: TGCGCCAGCAGCTTTGTAACAGGGAGGAATGAAGCTTTCTTT. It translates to CASSFVTGRNEAFF. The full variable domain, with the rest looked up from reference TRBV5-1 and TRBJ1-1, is KAGVTQTPRYLIKTRGQQVTLSCSPISGHRSVSWYQQTPGQGLQFLFEYFSETQRNKGNFPGRFSGRQFSNSRSEMNVSTLELGDSALYLCASSFVTGRNEAFFGQGTRLTVV.

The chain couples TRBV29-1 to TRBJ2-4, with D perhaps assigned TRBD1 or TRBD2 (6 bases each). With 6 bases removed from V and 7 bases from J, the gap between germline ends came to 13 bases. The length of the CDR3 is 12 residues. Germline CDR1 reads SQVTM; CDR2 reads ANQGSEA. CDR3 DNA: TGCAGCGTCCGAAGGGGGGAGAACATTCAGTACTTC. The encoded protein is CSVRRGENIQYF. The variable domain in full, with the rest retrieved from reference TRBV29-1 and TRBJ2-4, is SAVISQKPSRDICQRGTSLTIQCQVDSQVTMMFWYRQQPGQSLTLIATANQGSEATYESGFVIDKFPISRPNLTFSTLTVSNMSPEDSSIYLCSVRRGENIQYFGAGTRLSVL.

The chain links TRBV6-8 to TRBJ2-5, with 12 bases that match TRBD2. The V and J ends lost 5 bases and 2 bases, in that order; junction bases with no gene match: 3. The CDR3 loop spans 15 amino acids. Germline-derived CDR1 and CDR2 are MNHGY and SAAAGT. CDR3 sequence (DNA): TGTGCCAGCAGTGCCCTAGCGGGGGGGCAAGAGACCCAGTACTTC. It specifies CASSALAGGQETQYF.

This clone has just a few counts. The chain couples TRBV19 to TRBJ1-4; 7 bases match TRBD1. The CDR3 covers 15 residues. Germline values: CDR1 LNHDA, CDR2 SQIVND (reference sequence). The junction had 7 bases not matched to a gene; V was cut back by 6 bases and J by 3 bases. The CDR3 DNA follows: TGTGCCAGTAGCAGGGACAGACAGGCTAATGAAAAACTGTTTTTT. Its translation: CASSRDRQANEKLFF.

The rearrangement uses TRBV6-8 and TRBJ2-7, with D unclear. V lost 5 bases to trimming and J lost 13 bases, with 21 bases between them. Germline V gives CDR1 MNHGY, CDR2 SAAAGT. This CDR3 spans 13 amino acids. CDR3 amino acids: CASSAPTHQNDYF. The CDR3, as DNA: TGTGCCAGCAGTGCCCCGACGCACCAGAACGATTACTTC.

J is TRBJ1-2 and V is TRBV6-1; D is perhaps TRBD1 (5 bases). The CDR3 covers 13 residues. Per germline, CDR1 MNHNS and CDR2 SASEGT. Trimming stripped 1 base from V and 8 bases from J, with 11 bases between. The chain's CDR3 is CASSEGGFGGYTF. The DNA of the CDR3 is TGTGCCAGCAGTGAAGGGGGCTTCGGCGGCTACACCTTC.

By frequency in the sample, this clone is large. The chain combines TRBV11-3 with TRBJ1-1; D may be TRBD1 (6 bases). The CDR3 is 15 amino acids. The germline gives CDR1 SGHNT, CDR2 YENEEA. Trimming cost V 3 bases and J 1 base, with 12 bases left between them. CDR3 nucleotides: TGTGCCAGCAGCTTGGGGGCGGGAAAGAACACTGAAGCTTTCTTT. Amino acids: CASSLGAGKNTEAFF.

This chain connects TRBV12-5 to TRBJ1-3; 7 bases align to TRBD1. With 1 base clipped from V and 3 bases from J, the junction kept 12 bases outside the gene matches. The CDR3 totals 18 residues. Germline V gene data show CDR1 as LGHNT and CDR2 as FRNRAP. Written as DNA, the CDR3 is TGTGCTAGTGGTTTGGACACACAGGGGCCGGAATTTGGAAACACCATATATTTT. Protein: CASGLDTQGPEFGNTIYF.

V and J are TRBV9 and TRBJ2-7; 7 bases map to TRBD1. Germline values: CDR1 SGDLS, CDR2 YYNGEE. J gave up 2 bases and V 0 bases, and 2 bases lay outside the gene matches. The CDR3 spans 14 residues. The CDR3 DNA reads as TGTGCCAGCAGCGTAGGCCAGGGGGCCTACGAGCAGTACTTC. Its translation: CASSVGQGAYEQYF. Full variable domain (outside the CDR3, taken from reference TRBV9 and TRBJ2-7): DSGVTQTPKHLITATGQRVTLRCSPRSGDLSVYWYQQSLDQGLQFLIQYYNGEERAKGNILERFSAQQFPDLHSELNLSSLELGDSALYFCASSVGQGAYEQYFGPGTRLTVT.

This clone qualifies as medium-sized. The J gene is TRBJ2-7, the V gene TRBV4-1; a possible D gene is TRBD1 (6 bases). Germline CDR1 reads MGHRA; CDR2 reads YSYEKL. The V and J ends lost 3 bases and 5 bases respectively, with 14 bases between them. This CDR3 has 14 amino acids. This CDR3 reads CASSQPGTSHEQYF. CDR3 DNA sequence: TGCGCCAGCAGCCAGCCCGGGACATCCCACGAGCAGTACTTC.

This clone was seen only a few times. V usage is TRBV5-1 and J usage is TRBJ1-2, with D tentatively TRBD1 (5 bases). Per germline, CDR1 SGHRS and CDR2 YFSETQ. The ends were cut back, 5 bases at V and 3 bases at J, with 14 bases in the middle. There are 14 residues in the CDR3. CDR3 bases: TGCGCCAGCAGGACGTCCTTGGGGGACTATGGCTACACCTTC. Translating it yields CASRTSLGDYGYTF.

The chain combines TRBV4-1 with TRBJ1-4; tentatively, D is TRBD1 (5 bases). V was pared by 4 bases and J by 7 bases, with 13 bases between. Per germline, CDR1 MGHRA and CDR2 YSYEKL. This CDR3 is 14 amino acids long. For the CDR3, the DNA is TGCGCCAGCAGCCTCGCAGGGATAGGTGAAAAACTGTTTTTT. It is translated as CASSLAGIGEKLFF.

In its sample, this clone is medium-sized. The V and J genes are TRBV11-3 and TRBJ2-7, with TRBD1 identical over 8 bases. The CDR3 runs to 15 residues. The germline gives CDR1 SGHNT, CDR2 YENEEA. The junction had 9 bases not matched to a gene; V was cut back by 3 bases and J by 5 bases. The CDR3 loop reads CASSFTTGEWNEQYF. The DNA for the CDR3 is TGTGCCAGCAGCTTCACGACAGGGGAGTGGAACGAGCAGTACTTC. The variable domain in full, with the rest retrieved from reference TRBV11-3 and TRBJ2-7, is EAGVVQSPRYKIIEKKQPVAFWCNPISGHNTLYWYLQNLGQGPELLIRYENEEAVDDSQLPKDRFSAERLKGVDSTLKIQPAELGDSAVYLCASSFTTGEWNEQYFGPGTRLTVT.

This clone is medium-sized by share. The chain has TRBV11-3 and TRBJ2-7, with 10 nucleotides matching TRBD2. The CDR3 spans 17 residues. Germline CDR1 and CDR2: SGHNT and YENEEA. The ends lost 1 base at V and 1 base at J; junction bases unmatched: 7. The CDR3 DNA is TGTGCCAGCAGCTTAGGGGCTAGCGGGAGTACGTCCTACGAGCAGTACTTC. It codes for CASSLGASGSTSYEQYF.

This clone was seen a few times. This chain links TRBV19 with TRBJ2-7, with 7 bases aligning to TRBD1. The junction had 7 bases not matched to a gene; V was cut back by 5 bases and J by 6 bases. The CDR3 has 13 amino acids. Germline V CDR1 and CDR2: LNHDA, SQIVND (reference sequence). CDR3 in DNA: TGTGCCAGTAGTCAGGGACAGTGGGGCGAGCAGTACTTC. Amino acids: CASSQGQWGEQYF.

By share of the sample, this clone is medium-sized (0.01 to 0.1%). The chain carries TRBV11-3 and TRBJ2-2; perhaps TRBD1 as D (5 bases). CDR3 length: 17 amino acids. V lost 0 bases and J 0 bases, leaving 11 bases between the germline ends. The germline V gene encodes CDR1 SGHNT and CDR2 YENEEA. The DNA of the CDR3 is TGTGCCAGCAGCTTAGAAACAGGCCCAGCGAACACCGGGGAGCTGTTTTTT. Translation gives CASSLETGPANTGELFF.

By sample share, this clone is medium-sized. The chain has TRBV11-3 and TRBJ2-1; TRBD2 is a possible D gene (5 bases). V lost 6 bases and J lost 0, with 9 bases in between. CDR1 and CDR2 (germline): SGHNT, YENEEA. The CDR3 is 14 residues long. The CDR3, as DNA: TGTGCCAGCAGGCGGGCGAGCTCCTACAATGAGCAGTTCTTC. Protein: CASRRASSYNEQFF.

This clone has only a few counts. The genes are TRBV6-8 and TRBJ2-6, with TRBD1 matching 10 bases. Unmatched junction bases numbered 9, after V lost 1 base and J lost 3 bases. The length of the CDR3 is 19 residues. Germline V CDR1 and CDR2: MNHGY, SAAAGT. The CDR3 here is CASSYFPDRGLVGANVLTF. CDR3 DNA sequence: TGTGCCAGCAGTTACTTTCCAGACAGGGGGCTCGTTGGGGCCAACGTCCTGACTTTC.

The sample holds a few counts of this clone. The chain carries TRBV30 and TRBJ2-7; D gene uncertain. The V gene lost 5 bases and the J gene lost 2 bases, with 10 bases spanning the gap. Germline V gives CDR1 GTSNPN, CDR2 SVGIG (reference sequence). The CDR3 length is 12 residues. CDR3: CAWGVGTYEQYF. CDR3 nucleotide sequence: TGTGCCTGGGGGGTAGGCACCTACGAGCAGTACTTC.

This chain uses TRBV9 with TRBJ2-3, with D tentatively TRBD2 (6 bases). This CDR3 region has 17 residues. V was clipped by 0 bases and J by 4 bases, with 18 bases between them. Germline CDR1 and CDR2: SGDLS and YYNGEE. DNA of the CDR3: TGTGCCAGCAGCGTAGGCGCGGGTGGAGGGGCCGCAGATACGCAGTATTTT. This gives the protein CASSVGAGGGAADTQYF. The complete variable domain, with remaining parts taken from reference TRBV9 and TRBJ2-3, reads DSGVTQTPKHLITATGQRVTLRCSPRSGDLSVYWYQQSLDQGLQFLIQYYNGEERAKGNILERFSAQQFPDLHSELNLSSLELGDSALYFCASSVGAGGGAADTQYFGPGTRLTVL.

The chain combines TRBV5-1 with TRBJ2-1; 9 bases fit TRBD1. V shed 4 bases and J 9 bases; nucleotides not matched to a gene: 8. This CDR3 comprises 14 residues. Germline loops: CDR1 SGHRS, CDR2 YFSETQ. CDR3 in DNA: TGCGCCAGCAGCCTTAGACAGGGGGTGGGTGAGCAGTTCTTC. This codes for CASSLRQGVGEQFF.

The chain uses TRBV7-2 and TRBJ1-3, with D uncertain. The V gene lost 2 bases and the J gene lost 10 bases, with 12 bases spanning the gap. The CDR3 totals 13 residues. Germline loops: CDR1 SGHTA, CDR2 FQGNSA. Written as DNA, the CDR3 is TGTGCCAGCAGCTTAACCCGCGGGGAAACCATATATTTT. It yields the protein CASSLTRGETIYF.

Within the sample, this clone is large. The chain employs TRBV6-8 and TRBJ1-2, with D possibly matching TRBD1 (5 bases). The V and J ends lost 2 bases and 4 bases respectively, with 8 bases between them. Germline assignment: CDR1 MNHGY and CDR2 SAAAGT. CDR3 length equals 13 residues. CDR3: CASSYDSSYGYTF. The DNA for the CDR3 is TGTGCCAGCAGTTACGACAGCTCCTATGGCTACACCTTC.